This T cell receptor (beta chain) appears in the sequencing data of a study of a mutant IDH1 vaccine in newly diagnosed glioma. Study-level information: Across weeks 1, 3, 5, 7, 11, 15, 19 and 23, patients received a vaccination each time, eight in all.

This CDR3 is 15 amino acids long. In regard to this clone: Its matching antigen is unknown.

The time point here: week 11, during vaccination. A 20-mer mutant IDH1 peptide at 300 ug was injected subcutaneously with topical imiquimod. Diagnosis in the donors showed new WHO grade 3 or 4 astrocytomas that were IDH1-mutant and ATRX-lost. Profiled with immunoSEQ multiplex PCR; TCRdb holds only in-frame clones, not every one. The sample lists over 95,000 clones, around 90% seen once, with roughly 0.55% in the top ten. The TCR comes from a woman aged 45-65 years with glioma. The material sequenced was PBMCs, taken from a glioma patient whose treatment included an IDH1 peptide vaccine. J is TRBJ2-7 and V is TRBV21-1; the table's D call, TRBD2, was not checked against the DNA. TRBV21-1 is reported as a pseudogene. The CDR3 is CASSTLAASLSEQYF. The CDR3 nucleotides read TGTGCCAGCAGCACTCTAGCGGCCTCTCTCAGCGAGCAGTACTTC.